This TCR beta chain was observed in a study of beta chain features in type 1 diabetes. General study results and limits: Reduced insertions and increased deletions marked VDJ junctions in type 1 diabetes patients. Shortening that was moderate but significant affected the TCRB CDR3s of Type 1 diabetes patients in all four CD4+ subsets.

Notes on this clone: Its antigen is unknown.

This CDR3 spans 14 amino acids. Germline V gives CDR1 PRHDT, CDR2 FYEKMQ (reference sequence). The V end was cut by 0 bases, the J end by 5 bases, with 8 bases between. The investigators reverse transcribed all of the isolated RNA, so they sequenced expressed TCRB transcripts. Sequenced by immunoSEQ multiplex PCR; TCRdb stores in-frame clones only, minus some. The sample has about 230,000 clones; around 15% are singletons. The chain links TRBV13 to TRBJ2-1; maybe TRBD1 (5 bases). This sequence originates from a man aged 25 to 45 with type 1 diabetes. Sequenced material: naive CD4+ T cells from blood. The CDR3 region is CASSLGQGNNEQFF. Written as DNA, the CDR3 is TGTGCCAGCAGCTTAGGTCAGGGAAACAATGAGCAGTTCTTC.